Below are 23 T cell receptor beta chains sequenced from a single sample in a study of blood T cells in healthy people across ages (dated by TCRdb to about 2015). The method was 5' RACE. The reads were generated on an Illumina HiSeq 2500. A second PCR of roughly 7 to 11 cycles was performed with a sample-barcoded 5' primer and a J-beta primer mix. TCRdb itself trimmed the public reads at Q25 with fastp, ran MiXCR and retained productive beta chains. Each entry is one CDR3 protein sequence, shown with its most common DNA and genes. The sample data list fewer than 900,000 distinct CDR3 sequences, and 40% to 45% of these were observed just once. The ten top clones hold roughly 20% of the sample. Sample: blood. The receptors come from a woman in her sixties in good health.

This clonotype was found a few times. The chain links TRBV25-1 to TRBJ1-4, with D possibly TRBD1 on 5 matching bases. V lost 1 base, J lost 1 base, and 10 bases lay in between. Germline assignment: CDR1 MGHDK and CDR2 SYGVNS. The CDR3 extends over 16 amino acids. CDR3 nucleotides: TGTGCCAGCAGTGAATCAGGGACGGTAACTAATGAAAAACTGTTTTTT. Translation: CASSESGTVTNEKLFF.

The rearrangement links TRBV4-3 to TRBJ2-1, with 7 bases aligning to TRBD2. This CDR3 spans 15 amino acids. Germline assignment: CDR1 LGHNA and CDR2 YSLEER. V lost 2 bases to trimming and J lost 7 bases; unmatched junction nucleotides: 8. CDR3 in DNA: TGCGCCAGCAGCCAACCGTTTGGGGAGGGGAATGAGCAGTTCTTC. Protein product: CASSQPFGEGNEQFF.

This clonotype was seen more than once but under ten times. The rearrangement uses TRBV12-1 and TRBJ2-3; TRBD2, the D gene given by the table, was not confirmed from the DNA. TRBV12-1 is a pseudogene. CDR3 length: 17 residues. The CDR3 region has the DNA TGTGCCAGCAGCTTTCATATCGGTCGGGAGTTTGCAGATACGCAGTATTTT. This encodes CASSFHIGREFADTQYF.

J is TRBJ1-5 and V is TRBV7-9, with D unresolved. CDR1 is SEHNR, CDR2 FQNEAQ, per germline (reference sequence). Trimming stripped 8 bases from V and 4 bases from J, with 15 bases between. This CDR3 has 14 residues. CDR3 in DNA: TGTGCCAGCGTGTTGAGTCTTACGAATCAGCCCCAGCATTTT. Translation: CASVLSLTNQPQHF.

The chain has TRBV7-3 and TRBJ2-1, with D perhaps matching TRBD1 or TRBD2 (6 bases each). V was shortened by 1 base and J by 4 bases, with 14 bases between the two germline ends. The germline V gene encodes CDR1 SGHTA and CDR2 FQGTGA. The CDR3 has 16 residues. The CDR3 DNA sequence: TGTGCCAGCAGCTTAAGTACAAGGGGGGCTTACAATGAGCAGTTCTTC. Its protein product is CASSLSTRGAYNEQFF. The variable domain in full, completed from reference TRBV7-3 and TRBJ2-1, reads GAGVSQTPSNKVTEKGKYVELRCDPISGHTALYWYRQSLGQGPEFLIYFQGTGAADDSGLPNDRFFAVRPEGSVSTLKIQRTERGDSAVYLCASSLSTRGAYNEQFFGPGTRLTVL.

This clonotype was detected only a few times. The V call is TRBV5-1, the J call TRBJ2-1; a possible D gene is TRBD2 (5 bases). The CDR3 length is 14 residues. The V end was cut by 2 bases, the J end by 4 bases, with 10 bases between. Germline lookup yields CDR1 SGHRS and CDR2 YFSETQ. The CDR3 DNA sequence: TGCGCCAGCAGCTTTGACGGAGGATACAATGAGCAGTTCTTC. Translating gives CASSFDGGYNEQFF.

This clonotype was seen only a few times. This chain joins TRBV28 and TRBJ2-6, with 8 bases that match TRBD1. CDR1 MDHEN and CDR2 SYDVKM come from the germline V gene. The V segment lost 6 bases and the J segment 0 bases; nucleotides outside the gene matches: 4. The CDR3 is 16 residues long. The CDR3 coding sequence is TGTGCCAGCAGGGATCAGGGGGCCTCTGGGGCCAACGTCCTGACTTTC. This translates into CASRDQGASGANVLTF.

Notes on this clonotype: The junction and the germline gene differ at one end; a read error may be behind it. The genes are TRBV7-7 and TRBJ2-1; D unclear. There are 13 residues in the CDR3. Germline CDR1 SSHAT, CDR2 FNYEAQ (reference sequence). The CDR3 reads CASSRGFDNEQFF. Here the CDR3 DNA reads TGTGCTAGCAGCCGAGGTTTCGACAATGAGCAGTTCTTC.

This clonotype was observed at least ten times. The J gene is TRBJ2-7, the V gene TRBV5-1, with D uncertain. The CDR3 length is 14 residues. V lost 4 bases and J lost 1, with 12 bases in between. Looked up from germline, CDR1 is SGHRS and CDR2 is YFSETQ. The CDR3 is CASSQILQSYEQYF. The DNA of the CDR3 is TGCGCCAGCAGCCAGATCTTGCAGTCCTACGAGCAGTACTTC.

There are a few counts of this clonotype. This chain connects TRBV6-5 to TRBJ2-7; D may match TRBD1 or TRBD2 (5 bases each). Deletions cut 2 bases from V and 6 bases from J, with 14 bases between. Germline V CDR1 and CDR2: MNHEY, SVGAGI. CDR3 size: 14 residues. Written as DNA, the CDR3 is TGTGCCAGCAGTTACGAGGGCAGGGAAGGCGAGCAGTACTTC. Its protein product is CASSYEGREGEQYF.

This clonotype showed up just a few times. This chain links TRBV7-3 with TRBJ2-3; D is ambiguous. The CDR3 extends over 17 amino acids. In germline, CDR1 is SGHTA, CDR2 FQGTGA. Trimming left V 1 base short and J 0 bases short, with 14 bases between. DNA of the CDR3: TGTGCCAGCAGCTTAAGAGGCGTACTTGGAAGCACAGATACGCAGTATTTT. This codes for CASSLRGVLGSTDTQYF.

The rearrangement joins TRBV7-2 to TRBJ2-3; TRBD1 matches at 11 bases. V dropped 4 bases and J dropped 6; count of bases not matched to a gene: 3. CDR1 SGHTA and CDR2 FQGNSA come from the germline V gene. This CDR3 has 14 residues. The DNA of the CDR3 is TGTGCCAGCAGCTCCGGGACAGGGGGGGATACGCAGTATTTT. Encoded protein: CASSSGTGGDTQYF.

Turning to this clonotype: A single base separates this from a much larger clone, so it may be a read error. CDR3 DNA sequence: TGCAGCCCCATTATCCGGGTCCCCGGCGGGTTGACTGAAGCTTTCTTT. This sequence encodes CSPIIRVPGGLTEAFF. The rearrangement joins TRBV29-1 to TRBJ1-1, with no clear D. The V gene lost 8 bases and the J gene lost 5 bases, with 27 bases spanning the gap. Germline-derived CDR1 and CDR2 are SQVTM and ANQGSEA. The CDR3 loop spans 16 amino acids.

A few counts support this clonotype. The chain uses TRBV5-1 and TRBJ2-5, with TRBD1 identical over 8 bases. After removal of 0 bases from V and 3 bases from J, the junction contained 7 bases not matched to a gene. This CDR3 region has 16 residues. Germline V gene sequence: CDR1 SGHRS, CDR2 YFSETQ. CDR3 residues: CASSLEGWGQEETQYF. The CDR3 DNA follows: TGCGCCAGCAGCTTGGAGGGGTGGGGACAGGAAGAGACCCAGTACTTC.

V usage is TRBV7-9 and J usage is TRBJ2-5; D gene uncertain. V dropped 5 bases and J dropped 2 bases, with 9 bases sitting between them. CDR3 length: 13 amino acids. Germline V CDR1 and CDR2: SEHNR, FQNEAQ (reference sequence). CDR3 in amino acids: CASSNIAQETQYF. In nucleotides, the CDR3 is TGTGCCAGCAGCAACATAGCTCAAGAGACCCAGTACTTC.

This chain joins TRBV9 and TRBJ2-4; D may be TRBD2 (6 bases). The tail of the sequence fits TRBJ2-5 better, so the J call may be wrong. The CDR3 covers 16 residues. Germline lookup yields CDR1 SGDLS and CDR2 YYNGEE. CDR3 coding DNA: TGTGCCAGCAGCGTAGCCGGGGGTGGATCGGTGGAGACCCAGTACTTC. Its protein is CASSVAGGGSVETQYF.

In this sample, this clonotype turned up a few times. The rearrangement joins TRBV14 to TRBJ2-3; 13 bases are a match to TRBD2. With V trimmed by 5 bases and J by 7 bases, 6 bases remained unmatched. The V gene's germline CDR1 is SGHDN and CDR2 FVKESK. The CDR3 sequence is 15 residues long. The CDR3 DNA reads TGTGCCAGCAGCACTGGACTAGCGGGAGTGAATACGCAGTATTTT. It is translated as CASSTGLAGVNTQYF.

The chain has TRBV4-2 and TRBJ2-5; 8 nucleotides agree with TRBD2. This CDR3 is built from 16 residues. The V and J ends lost 1 base and 2 bases, in that order; junction bases with no gene match: 6. CDR1 LGHNA and CDR2 YNFKEQ come from the germline V gene. The CDR3 DNA is TGTGCCAGCAGCCAAGGTGTTGTAGCGGGACAAGAGACCCAGTACTTC. Amino acid sequence: CASSQGVVAGQETQYF.

This chain links TRBV5-6 with TRBJ1-1, with TRBD1 matching 10 bases. From germline, CDR1 is SGHDT and CDR2 YYEEEE. This CDR3 is built from 14 residues. J lost 6 bases, V lost 4 bases, and 6 bases had no gene match. The CDR3 is CASSPGQGGSEAFF. The CDR3 DNA reads TGTGCCAGCAGCCCAGGACAGGGGGGCTCTGAAGCTTTCTTT. Full variable domain (remainder filled in from reference TRBV5-6 and TRBJ1-1): DAGVTQSPTHLIKTRGQQVTLRCSPKSGHDTVSWYQQALGQGPQFIFQYYEEEERQRGNFPDRFSGHQFPNYSSELNVNALLLGDSALYLCASSPGQGGSEAFFGQGTRLTVV.

CDR3 protein: CASSSGSLEGFLSGVEQFF. In nucleotides, the CDR3 is TGTGCCAGCAGTTCCGGTTCGTTGGAGGGTTTTTTATCGGGGGTTGAGCAGTTCTTC. The V gene is TRBV6-2 or TRBV6-3, the J gene TRBJ2-1; a possible D gene is TRBD2 (6 bases). The CDR3 consists of 19 residues. CDR1 and CDR2 (germline): MNHEY, SVGEGT. V was shortened by 4 bases and J by 9 bases, with 31 bases between the two germline ends.

The gene calls are TRBV5-1 and TRBJ2-2; D remains ambiguous. The CDR3 has 13 residues. CDR1 and CDR2 (germline): SGHRS, YFSETQ. V shed 0 bases and J shed 6 bases, with 6 bases lying between them. DNA for the CDR3: TGCGCCAGCAGCTTGGGAGAGGCCGGGGAGCTGTTTTTT. It encodes CASSLGEAGELFF.

This clonotype was seen more than once but under ten times. The rearrangement links TRBV5-1 to TRBJ2-1; 9 nucleotides line up with TRBD2. The CDR3 runs 19 residues. Germline CDR1 and CDR2: SGHRS and YFSETQ. Trimming at V came to 4 bases and at J to 0 bases, leaving 14 bases not matched to a gene. In nucleotides, the CDR3 is TGCGCCAGCAGCGATAGGGCCCTCGGACTAGCGAGCTCCTACAATGAGCAGTTCTTC. It translates to CASSDRALGLASSYNEQFF.

J is TRBJ1-1 and V is TRBV7-2, with 9 bases aligning to TRBD1. V shed 5 bases, J shed 11 bases, and the junction held 6 bases outside the gene matches. The germline V gene has CDR1 SGHTA and CDR2 FQGNSA. The CDR3 contains 12 residues. The CDR3 reads CASSLQGAGAFF. In DNA form, the CDR3 reads TGTGCCAGCAGCCTACAGGGGGCAGGGGCTTTCTTT.